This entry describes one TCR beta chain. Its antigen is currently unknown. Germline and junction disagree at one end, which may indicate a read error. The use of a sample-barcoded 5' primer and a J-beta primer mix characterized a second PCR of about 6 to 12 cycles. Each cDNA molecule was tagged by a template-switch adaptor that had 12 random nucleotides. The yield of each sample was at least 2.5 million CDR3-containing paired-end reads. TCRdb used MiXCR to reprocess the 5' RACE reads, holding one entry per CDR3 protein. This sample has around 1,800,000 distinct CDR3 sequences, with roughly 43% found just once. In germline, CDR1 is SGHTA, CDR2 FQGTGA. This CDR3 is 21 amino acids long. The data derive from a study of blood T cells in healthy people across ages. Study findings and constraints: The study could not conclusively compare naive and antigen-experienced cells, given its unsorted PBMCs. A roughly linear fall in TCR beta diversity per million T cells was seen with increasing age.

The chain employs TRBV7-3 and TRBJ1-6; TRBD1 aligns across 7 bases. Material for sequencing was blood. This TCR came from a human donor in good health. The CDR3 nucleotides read TGTGCCAGCAGCCTAACCACCTATCCGGGACAGAGGACCTCCTATAATTCACCCCTCCACTTT. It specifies CASSLTTYPGQRTSYNSPLHF.